Listed below are T cell receptor beta chains from one sample, sequenced in a study of blood T cell repertoires in COVID-19. Using immunoSEQ multiplex PCR, the repertoire was profiled, and TCRdb retains in-frame clones only, with some absent. The table records 250,000 to 300,000 clones, less than 85% of them present only once. Specimen: peripheral blood. Receptors were obtained from a man aged 60 to 75 who had recovered from COVID-19. The CDR3 runs from the conserved cysteine through the conserved F or W. The order of the fields is clone size, V gene, J gene, D gene, CDR3 DNA, CDR3 protein. A D gene is named only where the DNA matches it firmly. The size entry is marked missing in some rows and otherwise reads once, few, many or a size class.

>.|TRBV6-5|TRBJ2-1|TRBD2
TGTGCCAGCAGTCTTAGACTAGCGGAGTACAATGAGCAGTTCTTC
CASSLRLAEYNEQFF
>.|TRBV6-2/TRBV6-3|TRBJ1-1|TRBD1
TGTGCCAGCAGTTATGAGACAGGGGGCGCCATGAACACTGAAGCTTTCTTT
CASSYETGGAMNTEAFF
>.|TRBV27|TRBJ2-1|.
TGTGCCATTCGACCGGGGCTAGCGCTGAGTGAGCAGTTCTTC
CAIRPGLALSEQFF
>.|TRBV3-1/TRBV3-2|TRBJ1-1|TRBD1
TGTGCCAGCAGCCCCCGGACAGGGATGGGGAACACTGAAGCTTTCTTT
CASSPRTGMGNTEAFF
>few|TRBV18|TRBJ1-1|TRBD1
TGTGCCAGCTCACCACTCAACAGGGGAGAAGCTTTCTTT
CASSPLNRGEAFF
>.|TRBV30|TRBJ2-1|TRBD2
TGTGCCTGGAGTCCCATTAGCGGGAGGGCCGGCGAGCAGTTCTTC
CAWSPISGRAGEQFF
>.|TRBV9|TRBJ2-7|.
TGTGCCAGCAGCGCTCCCGGGGGAAACGAGCAGTACTTC
CASSAPGGNEQYF
>.|TRBV9|TRBJ2-1|TRBD1
TGTGCCAGCAGCAAGGGACAGGGGGCTTACAATGAGCAGTTCTTC
CASSKGQGAYNEQFF
>.|TRBV24-1|TRBJ2-1|TRBD2
TGTGCCACCGCCAAGACTAGCGGGAAAAATGAGCAGTTCTTC
CATAKTSGKNEQFF
>.|TRBV19|TRBJ2-1|TRBD1
TGTGCCAGTAGTAGGGACAGAGGCCCCTACAATGAGCAGTTCTTC
CASSRDRGPYNEQFF
>.|TRBV7-8|TRBJ2-2|.
TGTGCCAGCACTAAAAAACAGGGAACGAACACCGGGGAGCTGTTTTTT
CASTKKQGTNTGELFF
>few|TRBV6-2/TRBV6-3|TRBJ2-7|TRBD2
TGTGCCAGCAGTTACACCGGGACTAGCGGGCTTCGTGCCTACGAGCAGTACTTC
CASSYTGTSGLRAYEQYF
>.|TRBV11-1|TRBJ2-5|.
TGTGCCAGCAGCTTAGCACAGCCTCAAGAGACCCAGTACTTC
CASSLAQPQETQYF
>.|TRBV2|TRBJ2-5|TRBD1
TGTGCCAGCAGGGAGAAAACAGGGGCCCAAGAGACCCAGTACTTC
CASREKTGAQETQYF
>.|TRBV14|TRBJ2-4|.
TGTGCCAGCAGCCAAGCCGTCCAGGGTGCAAACATTCAGTACTTC
CASSQAVQGANIQYF
>.|TRBV24-1|TRBJ2-3|TRBD2
TGTGCCACCAGTGACCGGACTAGCGGGACCACAGATACGCAGTATTTT
CATSDRTSGTTDTQYF
>.|TRBV10-3|TRBJ1-1|.
TGTGCCATCAGGGGGCGCGTAACTGCTGAAGCTTTCTTT
CAIRGRVTAEAFF
>many|TRBV7-9|TRBJ1-6|.
TGTGCCAGCAGCTTAGGGGGAGCCTATAATTCACCCCTCCACTTT
CASSLGGAYNSPLHF
>.|TRBV18|TRBJ1-2|TRBD1
TGTGCCAGTTCGGGACAGGGGGACGGCTACACCTTC
CASSGQGDGYTF
>.|TRBV24-1|TRBJ2-6|TRBD1
TGTGCCACCAGTGATCCAGGGGGCGGGGTACCTGGGGCCAACGTCCTGACTTTC
CATSDPGGGVPGANVLTF
>once|TRBV27|TRBJ2-2|.
TGTGCCAGCAGTCCAGGTACCGGGGAGCTGTTTTTT
CASSPGTGELFF
>.|TRBV2|TRBJ2-3|TRBD2
TGTGCCAGCAGTGAAGATGTCAGCGGGGGGGCCCGGGCGCAGTATTTT
CASSEDVSGGARAQYF
>.|TRBV6-5|TRBJ2-1|TRBD1
TGTGCCAGCTGGAGGACAGGTCGGGGCAATGAGCAGTTCTTC
CASWRTGRGNEQFF
>.|TRBV6-5|TRBJ2-1|.
TGTGCCAGCAGTTGGACCCGTCTACACGGGGGCAATGAGCAGTTCTTC
CASSWTRLHGGNEQFF
>.|TRBV19|TRBJ1-2|.
TGTGCCAGTAGTATCGTTTCCGGGGACTATGGCTACACCTTC
CASSIVSGDYGYTF
>.|TRBV2|TRBJ2-2|TRBD2
TGTGCCAGCAGTGAAAGGACTAGCGGGGGGGCTTTAAGGACCGGGGAGCTGTTTTTT
CASSERTSGGALRTGELFF
>.|TRBV5-6|TRBJ1-6|.
TGTGCCAGCAGCTTGTTACAGGCTAATTCACCCCTCCACTTT
CASSLLQANSPLHF
>.|TRBV7-2|TRBJ2-4|.
TGTGCCAGCAGCTTAGGACGGGAAAAAAACATTCAGTACTTC
CASSLGREKNIQYF
>.|TRBV11-2|TRBJ2-3|.
TGTGCCAGCAGCGCAACAGGCGATACGCAGTATTTT
CASSATGDTQYF
>.|TRBV10-3|TRBJ2-7|.
TGTGCCATCAGTCTTGAGAATACCTTGCGAAAGGAGCAGTACTTC
CAISLENTLRKEQYF
>.|TRBV6-5|TRBJ2-2|.
TGTGCCAGCAGTTACCTTGGGACAACGAACACCGGGGAGCTGTTTTTT
CASSYLGTTNTGELFF